The 10 T cell receptor beta chains below come from one sample, sequenced in a study of T cells in Graves' hyperthyroidism and ophthalmopathy. TCR beta CDR3 region amplification was performed from RNA transcripts. Primed by the HTBI set, a first-round RT-PCR was run on the TCR CDR3. TCRdb analysed the multiplex PCR reads with MiXCR anew, one entry per CDR3 protein. The repertoire holds 800,000 or so distinct CDR3 sequences, with roughly 37% as singletons. The sample comprised blood. The receptors were gathered from a man aged 18 to 30 with Graves' hyperthyroidism.

V usage is TRBV29-1 and J usage is TRBJ1-1; the D gene is possibly TRBD1 (5 bases). Germline-derived CDR1 and CDR2 are SQVTM and ANQGSEA. Trimming left V 7 bases short and J 4 bases short, with 16 bases between. There are 13 residues in the CDR3. CDR3 sequence reads: CSASMGTVTEAFF. CDR3 nucleotides: TGCAGCGCCTCAATGGGGACGGTCACTGAAGCTTTCTTT.

Only a few counts were recorded for this clonotype. This chain uses TRBV5-4 with TRBJ2-5; D is unresolved. V lost 4 bases and J 4 bases, leaving 17 bases between the germline ends. This CDR3 has 15 residues. The germline gives CDR1 SGHNT, CDR2 YYREEE (reference sequence). The CDR3 is CASSAHNDPLETQYF. The CDR3 DNA sequence: TGTGCCAGCAGCGCCCATAACGATCCGCTAGAGACCCAGTACTTC.

Ten or more counts support this clonotype. This rearrangement joins TRBV20-1 to TRBJ2-7; TRBD1 aligns across 7 bases. V lost 4 bases and J lost 0; bases outside the gene matches: 3. CDR1 and CDR2 from the germline V gene are DFQATT and SNEGSKA (reference sequence). The CDR3 runs to 13 residues. CDR3 in amino acids: CSAKGTVSYEQYF. The CDR3 DNA sequence: TGCAGTGCTAAAGGGACAGTCTCCTACGAGCAGTACTTC.

This clonotype was found many times. DNA for the CDR3: TGTGCCAGCAGGGACAGATTTGGAAACACCATATATTTT. This translates into CASRDRFGNTIYF. The chain uses TRBV9 and TRBJ1-3, with D perhaps TRBD1 (6 bases). V shed 5 bases and J shed 3 bases, with 9 bases lying between them. The germline CDR1 and CDR2 sequences are SGDLS and YYNGEE. This CDR3 is built from 13 residues.

This clonotype has a count of ten or more. The chain couples TRBV15 to TRBJ1-5, with D uncertain. Germline V gives CDR1 LNHNV, CDR2 YYDKDF (reference sequence). The CDR3 is 15 residues long. V lost 5 bases to trimming and J lost 2 bases, with 13 bases between them. This chain's CDR3 is CATSSQRRGNQPQHF. The CDR3 bases are TGTGCCACCAGCTCTCAGCGACGTGGCAATCAGCCCCAGCATTTT.

This chain joins TRBV7-9 and TRBJ1-1, with D possibly TRBD1 on 6 matching bases. The V end was cut by 0 bases, the J end by 2 bases, with 10 bases between. CDR1 is SEHNR and CDR2 is FQNEAQ in the germline V gene (reference sequence). There are 15 residues in the CDR3. The CDR3 region has the DNA TGTGCCAGCAGCTTAGCCCGGGGGCTTAACACTGAAGCTTTCTTT. Encoded protein: CASSLARGLNTEAFF.

This clonotype was detected a few times. The chain links TRBV2 to TRBJ2-7; D is undetermined. CDR3 length equals 13 residues. Germline V gene sequence: CDR1 SNHLY, CDR2 FYNNEI. Trimming left V 5 bases short and J 3 bases short, with 11 bases between. Written as DNA, the CDR3 is TGTGCCAGCAGTAAAGACGGTTACTACGAGCAGTACTTC. It encodes CASSKDGYYEQYF.

This clonotype occurred a few times. This sequence joins TRBV19 and TRBJ2-2; either TRBD1 or TRBD2 may supply D (7 bases each). V lost 10 bases and J 5 bases, leaving 14 bases between the germline ends. The germline CDR1 and CDR2 sequences are LNHDA and SQIVND (reference sequence). The CDR3 covers 13 residues. The DNA for the CDR3 is TGTGCCACTAGACAGGGAGGGACCGGGGAGCTGTTTTTT. Encoded protein: CATRQGGTGELFF. Looking up the rest from reference TRBV19 and TRBJ2-2 gives the full variable domain: DGGITQSPKYLFRKEGQNVTLSCEQNLNHDAMYWYRQDPGQGLRLIYYSQIVNDFQKGDIAEGYSVSREKKESFPLTVTSAQKNPTAFYLCATRQGGTGELFFGEGSRLTVL.

Turning to this clonotype: Germline is not matched at one junction end, which may reflect a read error. CDR3 protein: CASSQDGSGANVPTF. In DNA, the CDR3 is TGCGCCAGCAGCCAAGATGGCTCTGGGGCCAACGTCCCGACTTTC. This chain connects TRBV4-1 to TRBJ2-6; possibly TRBD1 for D (5 bases). This CDR3 has 15 residues. Germline loops: CDR1 MGHRA, CDR2 YSYEKL.

The rearrangement uses TRBV20-1 and TRBJ1-5, with 11 bases fitting TRBD1. CDR3 size: 14 residues. V dropped 6 bases and J dropped 4; count of bases not matched to a gene: 5. The germline CDR1 and CDR2 sequences are DFQATT and SNEGSKA (reference sequence). CDR3 protein: CSAGGQGGNQPQHF. CDR3 nucleotide sequence: TGCAGTGCCGGGGGACAGGGGGGAAATCAGCCCCAGCATTTT.